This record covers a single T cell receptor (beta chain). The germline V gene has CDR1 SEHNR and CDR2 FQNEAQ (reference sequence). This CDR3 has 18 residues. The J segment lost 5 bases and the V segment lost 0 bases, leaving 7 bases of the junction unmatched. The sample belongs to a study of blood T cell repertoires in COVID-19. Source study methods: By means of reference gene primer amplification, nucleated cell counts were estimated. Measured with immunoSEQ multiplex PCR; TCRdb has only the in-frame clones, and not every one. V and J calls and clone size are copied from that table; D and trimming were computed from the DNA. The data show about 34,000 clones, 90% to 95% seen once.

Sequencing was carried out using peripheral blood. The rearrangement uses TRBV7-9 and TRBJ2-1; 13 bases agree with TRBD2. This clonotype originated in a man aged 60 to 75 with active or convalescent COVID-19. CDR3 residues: CASSLAGGLAGLHNEQFF. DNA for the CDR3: TGTGCCAGCAGCTTAGCGGGGGGACTAGCGGGGCTCCACAATGAGCAGTTCTTC.